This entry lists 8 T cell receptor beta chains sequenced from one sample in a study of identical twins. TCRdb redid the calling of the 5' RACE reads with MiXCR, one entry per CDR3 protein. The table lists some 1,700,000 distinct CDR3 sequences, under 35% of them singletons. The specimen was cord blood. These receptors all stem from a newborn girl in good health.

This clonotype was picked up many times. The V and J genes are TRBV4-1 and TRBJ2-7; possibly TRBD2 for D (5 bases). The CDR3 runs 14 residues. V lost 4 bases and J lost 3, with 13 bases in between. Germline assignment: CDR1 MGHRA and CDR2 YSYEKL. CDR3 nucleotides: TGCGCCAGCAGCCCGATATTAGAGGGCTACGAGCAGTACTTC. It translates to CASSPILEGYEQYF.

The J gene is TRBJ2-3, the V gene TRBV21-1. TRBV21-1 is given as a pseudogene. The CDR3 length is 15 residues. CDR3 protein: CASSLWYSSTDTQYF. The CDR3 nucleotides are TGTGCCAGCAGTCTTTGGTACTCTAGCACAGATACGCAGTATTTT.

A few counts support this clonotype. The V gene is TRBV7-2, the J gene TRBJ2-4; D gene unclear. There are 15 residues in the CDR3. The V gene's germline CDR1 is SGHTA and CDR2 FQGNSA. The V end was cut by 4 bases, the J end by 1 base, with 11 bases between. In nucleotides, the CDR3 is TGTGCCAGCAGCTATCCCCTTGGGGCCAAAAACATTCAGTACTTC. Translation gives CASSYPLGAKNIQYF.

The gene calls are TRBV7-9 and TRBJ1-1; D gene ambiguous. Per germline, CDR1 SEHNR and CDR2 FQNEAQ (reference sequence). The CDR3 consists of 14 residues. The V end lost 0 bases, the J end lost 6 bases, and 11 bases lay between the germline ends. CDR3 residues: CASSLAGKAAEAFF. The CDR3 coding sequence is TGTGCCAGCAGCTTAGCGGGGAAGGCAGCTGAAGCTTTCTTT. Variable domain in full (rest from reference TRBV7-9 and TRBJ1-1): DTGVSQNPRHKITKRGQNVTFRCDPISEHNRLYWYRQTLGQGPEFLTYFQNEAQLEKSRLLSDRFSAERPKGSFSTLEIQRTEQGDSAMYLCASSLAGKAAEAFFGQGTRLTVV.

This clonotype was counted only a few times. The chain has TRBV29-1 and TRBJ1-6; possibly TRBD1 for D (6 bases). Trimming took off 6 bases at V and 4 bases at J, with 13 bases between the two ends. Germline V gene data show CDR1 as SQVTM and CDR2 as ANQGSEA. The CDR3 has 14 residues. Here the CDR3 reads CSVQDSIYNSPLHF. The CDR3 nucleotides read TGCAGCGTCCAGGACAGTATTTATAATTCACCCCTCCACTTT.

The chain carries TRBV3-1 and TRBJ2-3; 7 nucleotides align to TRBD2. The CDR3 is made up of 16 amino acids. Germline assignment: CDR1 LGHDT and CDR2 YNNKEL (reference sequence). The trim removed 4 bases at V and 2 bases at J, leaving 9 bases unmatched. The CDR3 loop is CASSRGREFYTDTQYF. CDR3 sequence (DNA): TGTGCCAGCAGCCGAGGGCGGGAGTTTTACACAGATACGCAGTATTTT.

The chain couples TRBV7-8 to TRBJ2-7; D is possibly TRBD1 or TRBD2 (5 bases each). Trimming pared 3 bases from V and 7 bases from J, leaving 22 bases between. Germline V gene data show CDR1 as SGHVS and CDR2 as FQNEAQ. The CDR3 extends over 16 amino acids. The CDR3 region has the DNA TGTGCCAGCAGCTTCGGGCTAACGGGGACCGCCTCAGAGCAGTACTTC. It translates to CASSFGLTGTASEQYF.

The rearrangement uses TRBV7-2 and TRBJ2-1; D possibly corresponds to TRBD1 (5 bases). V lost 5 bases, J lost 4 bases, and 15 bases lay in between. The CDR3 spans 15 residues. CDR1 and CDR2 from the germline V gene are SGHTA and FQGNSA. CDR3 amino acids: CASSLIADRYNEQFF. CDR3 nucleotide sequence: TGTGCCAGCAGCCTTATTGCCGACAGATACAATGAGCAGTTCTTC.